The clone carrying this TCR beta chain has a handful of counts. Its antigen is still unknown. Germline-derived CDR1 and CDR2 are MNHEY and SMNVEV (reference sequence). The ends lost 6 bases at V and 2 bases at J; junction bases unmatched: 9. This CDR3 spans 15 amino acids. Healthy people donating bone marrow made up the donors. The data belong to a study of cytomegalovirus exposure and HLA in healthy donors. Points from the study as a whole: The authors confirmed in vitro that a few CMV-associated chains were specific for CMV antigens. TCR beta sequences reportedly predicted most subjects' HLA-A and HLA-B alleles accurately.

The PCR ran on 60 Vbeta and 13 Jbeta primers. Original processing notes: A follow-up analysis tallied 86 million or so unique TCR beta chains, 9 million to 11 million shared. Profiled with immunoSEQ multiplex PCR; TCRdb holds only in-frame clones, not every one. V and J calls and clone size are as listed in that table; D and trimming were resolved from the DNA. This table holds some 140,000 clones, 65% to 80% found once. The V call is TRBV27, the J call TRBJ1-1; 7 bases are a match to TRBD1. The clonotype originates from a man aged 40-55 years in good health and CMV-seropositive. The sample comprised PBMCs. The CDR3 is CASSLTGVYNTEAFF. As DNA, the CDR3 is TGTGCCAGCAGCCTCACAGGGGTCTACAACACTGAAGCTTTCTTT.